This entry features one T cell receptor (beta chain) sequence. What it recognizes is unknown. TCRdb's table, derived via immunoSEQ multiplex PCR, lists solely in-frame clones and lacks some. The sample includes roughly 320,000 clones, more than 75% of them seen just once. The sample originates from a study of shared clonotypes between healthy human individuals. Study conclusions and caveats: Donors were few, which limited the genetic and exposure-history diversity represented. Sequencing depth was a factor that was expected to affect clonotype sharing among donors. Larger estimated richness was generally recorded for naive subsets relative to memory subsets.

CDR3 length: 17 amino acids. The germline CDR1 and CDR2 sequences are SGHDT and YYEEEE. Trimming stripped 0 bases from V and 3 bases from J, with 18 bases between. The chain joins TRBV5-6 to TRBJ2-5, with a tentative D call TRBD1 (6 bases). This receptor was taken from a man between 18 and 29 years old in good health. Sequencing was carried out using memory CD8+ T cells sorted from blood. Subset indicated: CD45RO+ cells pooled with CCR7-negative TemRA cells. The CDR3 reads CASSLALADRRKETQYF. CDR3 in DNA: TGTGCCAGCAGCTTGGCCTTGGCGGACAGACGAAAAGAGACCCAGTACTTC.